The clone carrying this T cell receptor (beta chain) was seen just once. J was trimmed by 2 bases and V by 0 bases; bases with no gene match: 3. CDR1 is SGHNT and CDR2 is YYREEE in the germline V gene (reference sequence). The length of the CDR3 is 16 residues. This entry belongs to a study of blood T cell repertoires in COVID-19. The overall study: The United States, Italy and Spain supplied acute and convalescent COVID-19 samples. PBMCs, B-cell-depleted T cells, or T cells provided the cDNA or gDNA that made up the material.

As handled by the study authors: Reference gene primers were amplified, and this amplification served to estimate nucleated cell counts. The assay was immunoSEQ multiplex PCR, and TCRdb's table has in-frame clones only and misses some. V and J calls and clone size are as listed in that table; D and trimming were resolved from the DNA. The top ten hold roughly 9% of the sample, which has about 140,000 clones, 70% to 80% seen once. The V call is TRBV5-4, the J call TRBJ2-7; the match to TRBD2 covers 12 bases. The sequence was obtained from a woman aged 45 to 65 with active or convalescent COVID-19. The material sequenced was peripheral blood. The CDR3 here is CASSLATSGRTYEQYF. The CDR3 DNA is TGTGCCAGCAGCTTGGCCACTAGCGGGAGGACCTACGAGCAGTACTTC.